The clone carrying this T cell receptor beta chain occurred many times. Its matching antigen is unknown. cDNA synthesis was performed by 5'RACE with 10-nucleotide random UMIs. In each sequencing run, over 170 million TCR-beta sequences were generated from 15-18 subjects. TCRdb reanalysed the 5' RACE reads using MiXCR and keeps one entry per CDR3 protein. Seen here are tens of thousands of distinct CDR3 sequences, around 10% observed once, and the top ten hold approximately 12%. This entry comes from a study of neurological immune-mediated disorders. Study results and limitations: Private repertoires in all groups were suggested by the absence of shared CDR3 amino acid sequences among expanded clones across subjects.

Time point reported: longitudinal time-point 2. Stored at -80 C, 2 million PBMCs were the source of the unsorted libraries. The CDR3 is 15 residues long. Losses at the gene ends were 6 bases for V and 1 base for J; bases not matched to a gene: 1. The germline V gene encodes CDR1 LGHNA and CDR2 YNFKEQ. This chain joins TRBV4-2 and TRBJ2-2; 11 bases line up with TRBD2. Sequenced input: PBMCs. The clonotype comes from a man aged 25 to 40 in good health. The CDR3 DNA reads TGTGCCAGCAGGACTAGCGGGGTGAACACCGGGGAGCTGTTTTTT. Translating it yields CASRTSGVNTGELFF.